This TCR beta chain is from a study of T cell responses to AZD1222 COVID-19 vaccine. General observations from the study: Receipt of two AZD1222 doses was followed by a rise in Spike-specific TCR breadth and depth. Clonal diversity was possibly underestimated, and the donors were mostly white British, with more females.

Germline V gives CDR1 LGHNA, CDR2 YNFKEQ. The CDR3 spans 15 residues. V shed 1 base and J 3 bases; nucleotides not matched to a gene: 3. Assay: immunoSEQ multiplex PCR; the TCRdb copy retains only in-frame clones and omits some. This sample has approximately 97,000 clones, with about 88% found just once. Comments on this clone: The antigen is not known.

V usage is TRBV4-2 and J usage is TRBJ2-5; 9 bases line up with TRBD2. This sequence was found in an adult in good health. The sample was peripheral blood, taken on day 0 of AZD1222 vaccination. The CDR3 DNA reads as TGTGCCAGCAGCCAAGTAGCGGGAGCTGAAGAGACCCAGTACTTC. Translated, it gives CASSQVAGAEETQYF.